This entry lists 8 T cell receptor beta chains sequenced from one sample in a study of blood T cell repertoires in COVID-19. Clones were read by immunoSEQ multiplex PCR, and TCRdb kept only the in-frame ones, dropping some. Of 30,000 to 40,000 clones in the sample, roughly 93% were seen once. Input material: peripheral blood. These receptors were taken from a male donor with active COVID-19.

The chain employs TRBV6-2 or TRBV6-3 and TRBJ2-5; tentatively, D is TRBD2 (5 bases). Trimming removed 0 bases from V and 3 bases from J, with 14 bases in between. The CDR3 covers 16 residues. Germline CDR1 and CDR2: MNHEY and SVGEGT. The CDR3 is CASSYSGRGPKETQYF. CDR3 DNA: TGTGCCAGCAGTTACTCGGGCAGAGGGCCGAAAGAGACCCAGTACTTC.

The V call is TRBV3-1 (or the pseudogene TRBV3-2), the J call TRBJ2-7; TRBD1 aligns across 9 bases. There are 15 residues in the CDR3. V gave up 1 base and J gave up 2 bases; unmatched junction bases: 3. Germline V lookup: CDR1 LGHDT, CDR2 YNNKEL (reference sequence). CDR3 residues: CASSQADRGAYEQYF. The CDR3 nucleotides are TGTGCCAGCAGCCAAGCTGACAGGGGGGCCTACGAGCAGTACTTC.

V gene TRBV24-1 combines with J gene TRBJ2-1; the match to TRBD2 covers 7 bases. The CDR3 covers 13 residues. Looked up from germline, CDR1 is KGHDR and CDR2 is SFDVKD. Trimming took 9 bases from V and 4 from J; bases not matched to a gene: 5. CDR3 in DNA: TGTGCCACCGCTACTAGCGATTACAATGAGCAGTTCTTC. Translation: CATATSDYNEQFF.

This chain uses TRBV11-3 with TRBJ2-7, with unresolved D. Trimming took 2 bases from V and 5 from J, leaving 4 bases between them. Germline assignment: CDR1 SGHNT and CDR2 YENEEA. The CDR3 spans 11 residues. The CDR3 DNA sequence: TGTGCCAGCAGCTTATACAACGAGCAGTACTTC. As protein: CASSLYNEQYF.

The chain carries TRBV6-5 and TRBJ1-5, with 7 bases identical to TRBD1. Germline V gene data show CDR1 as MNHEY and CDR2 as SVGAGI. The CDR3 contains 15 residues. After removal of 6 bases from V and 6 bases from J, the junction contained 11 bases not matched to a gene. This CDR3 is CASSGQVELSQPQHF. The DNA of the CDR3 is TGTGCCAGCAGCGGACAGGTGGAGTTAAGTCAGCCCCAGCATTTT.

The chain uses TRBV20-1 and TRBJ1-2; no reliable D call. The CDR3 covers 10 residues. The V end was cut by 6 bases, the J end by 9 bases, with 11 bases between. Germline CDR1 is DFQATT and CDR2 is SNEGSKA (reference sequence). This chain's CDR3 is CSAEDISYTF. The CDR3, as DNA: TGCAGTGCAGAAGACATCAGCTACACCTTC.

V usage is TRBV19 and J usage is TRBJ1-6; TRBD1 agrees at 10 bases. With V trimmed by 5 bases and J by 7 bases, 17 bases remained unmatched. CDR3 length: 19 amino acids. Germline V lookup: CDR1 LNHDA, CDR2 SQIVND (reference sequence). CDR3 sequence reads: CASSRIVGTGAAVNSPLHF. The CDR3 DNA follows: TGTGCCAGTAGTCGGATAGTAGGGACAGGGGCTGCTGTGAATTCACCCCTCCACTTT.

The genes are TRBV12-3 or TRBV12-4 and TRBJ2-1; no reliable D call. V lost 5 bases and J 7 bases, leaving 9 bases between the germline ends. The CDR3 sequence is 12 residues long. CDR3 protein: CASSNPGNEQFF. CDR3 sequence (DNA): TGTGCCAGCAGTAACCCAGGTAATGAGCAGTTCTTC.